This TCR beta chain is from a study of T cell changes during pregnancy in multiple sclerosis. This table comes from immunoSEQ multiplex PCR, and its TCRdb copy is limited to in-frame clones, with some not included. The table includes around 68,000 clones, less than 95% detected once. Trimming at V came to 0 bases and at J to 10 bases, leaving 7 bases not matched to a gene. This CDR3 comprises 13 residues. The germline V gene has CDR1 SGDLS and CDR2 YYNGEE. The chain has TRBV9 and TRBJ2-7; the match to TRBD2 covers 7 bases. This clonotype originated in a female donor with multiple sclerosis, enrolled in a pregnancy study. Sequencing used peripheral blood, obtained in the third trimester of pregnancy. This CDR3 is CASSVGTRGAQYF. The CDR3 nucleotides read TGTGCCAGCAGCGTAGGGACTAGAGGGGCCCAGTACTTC.